This record covers a single T cell receptor beta chain. Its antigen is as yet unknown. CDR1 is LGHDT and CDR2 is YNNKEL in the germline V gene (reference sequence). The CDR3 is 16 amino acids. V trimming: 4 bases; J trimming: 7 bases; junction bases outside the gene matches: 11. Some clones are missing from TCRdb's copy, which holds only in-frame ones; the method was immunoSEQ multiplex PCR. The sample includes 35,000 to 55,000 clones, over 80% of them seen just once. The source of the sample is a study of T cell responses to AZD1222 COVID-19 vaccine. Study-wide results and limits: Donors in the cohort were predominantly white British and more often female, and clonal diversity was possibly underestimated. Increases in Spike-specific TCR breadth and depth were seen after two AZD1222 doses.

The sample consisted of peripheral blood, taken on day 0 of AZD1222 vaccination. This TCR came from an adult in good health. The rearrangement uses TRBV3-1 (or the pseudogene TRBV3-2) and TRBJ2-1; TRBD2 aligns across 9 bases. The CDR3 region has the DNA TGTGCCAGCAGCCCCTTAGAGCGGGGGGCTCGAAATGAGCAGTTCTTC. Translation: CASSPLERGARNEQFF.